This is a list of T cell receptor beta chains from one sample in a study of beta chain features in type 1 diabetes. The table came from immunoSEQ multiplex PCR; TCRdb's copy has only in-frame clones and leaves some out. The profile covers about 130,000 clones, with nearly 9.5% appearing a single time and 0.68% taken by the ten largest. The sequencing input was central memory CD4+ T cells from blood. The receptors derive from a man younger than 35 in good health. Each CDR3 is given with its conserved first and last residue. The listing skips clone size in some rows; elsewhere it reads once, few, many or a size class.

>-|TRBV9
CASSVYAGTGGDGYTF
>few|TRBV7-2
CASSVGDFGTQYF
>-|TRBV4-2
CASSPAASGGHTDTQYF
>few|TRBV7-2
CASSTLAGDRYF
>-|TRBV5-5
CASSFTGTGGTDTQYF
>few|TRBV4-3
CASSQEVGGLAGSEQFF
>few|TRBV4-1
CASSQWASNQPQHF
>-|TRBV7-8
CASSLRDRASEQFF
>-|TRBV9
CASSPDVGFDNQETQYF
>few|TRBV6-6
CASSYKGSNQPQHF
>few|TRBV7-9
CASSSPLGQANTEAFF
>-|TRBV6-1
CASSELGGAHRGSYEQYF
>-|TRBV19
CASSTDRFWNQPQHF
>-|TRBV11-2
CASSPTLGLAVQYF
>-|TRBV11-3
CASSRTGGSWNEQFF
>few|TRBV5-1
CASSLEGGGVDTQYF
>-|TRBV19
CASRPRTGESVNTEAFF
>many|TRBV7-9
CASSLLYTGAANYGYTF
>-|TRBV6-5
CASSYSRGDTEAFF
>-|TRBV5-8
CASSLSRTSTDTQYF
>-|TRBV9
CASSPTGVGNTIYF
>few|TRBV2
CASSENGGRETQYF
>-|TRBV7-2
CASSPEASGGLETQYF
>few|TRBV18
CASSPGLAGGNYEQYF
>-|TRBV7-9
CASSSSLGRVSGANVLTF
>-|TRBV12-5
CASGLSGGEMETQYF
>-|TRBV27
CASTVQGPSYNEQFF
>-|TRBV18
CASSPIGTGGTDTQYF
>-|TRBV11-2
CASSLGTSGGGNIETQYF
>-|TRBV7-2
CASSLSASGGVPGELFF
>-|TRBV6-1
CASSEPTGLNTGELFF
>-|TRBV7-2
CASSSDRGPADTQYF
>few|TRBV28
CASSSGQGYGYTF
>few|TRBV5-1
CASSFSGTYEQYF
>few|TRBV9
CASSVAGGFETDTQYF
>few|TRBV4-3
CASSPKAGNTIYF
>few|TRBV28
CASMPGQGRTDTQYF
>few|TRBV7-2
CASSLDTGLGSYTF
>-|TRBV28
CASYSVAGPGHPFNYGYTF
>-|TRBV7-2
CASSYQGGELFF
>-|TRBV9
CASSVVSGGGSPGELFF
>few|TRBV11-2
CASSLEPRYEQYF
>-|TRBV19
CASRPGGSEKTSYGYTF
>many|TRBV18
CASSPRTSNEQFF
>few|TRBV5-4
CASSLVGRETQYF
>-|TRBV5-1
CASSPDPGGNTEAFF
>few|TRBV20-1
CSVGQGEKLFF
>-|TRBV5-4
CASSLRAGPSTDTQYF
>few|TRBV18
CASSPVPEGQPQHF
>-|TRBV5-4
CASSLDRGDGYTF
>-|TRBV28
CASSPDRAQETQYF
>few|TRBV10-3
CAISDSIAGAQETQYF
>-|TRBV6-5
CASSRGGVLHEKLFF
>many|TRBV30
CATDSSQSSGANVLTF
>-|TRBV7-9
CASSLVGGTGTEAFF
>few|TRBV27
CASSSGETNYGYTF
>-|TRBV4-3
CASSQSSGTGSPYGYTF
>few|TRBV28
CASRYSYSNQPQHF
>-|TRBV9
CASSVAGRGSTDTQYF